In this sample, the clone carrying this T cell receptor (beta chain) turned up many times. Its matching antigen is unknown. Trimming took off 0 bases at V and 3 bases at J, with 10 bases between the two ends. Germline loops: CDR1 SGHRS, CDR2 YFSETQ. The CDR3 is 15 amino acids. The data derive from a study of Graves' ophthalmopathy and Graves' hyperthyroidism. Study conclusions and caveats: Detected in blood as well were most expanded thyroid clonotypes with frequency above 0.001.

RNA served as the template for amplifying TCR beta CDR3 regions. The first-round RT-PCR employed HTBI primers together with the Qiagen OneStep RT-PCR kit. A multiplex PCR was then performed as the second round. TCRdb reanalysed the multiplex PCR reads using MiXCR and keeps one entry per CDR3 protein. The sample yields roughly 400,000 distinct CDR3 sequences, about 16% seen once. The source material was peripheral blood. The genes are TRBV5-1 and TRBJ1-5; no reliable D call. The receptor comes from a woman younger than 35 with Graves' ophthalmopathy. CDR3 sequence (DNA): TGCGCCAGCAGCTTGGAAGGCGGACTCAATCAGCCCCAGCATTTT. This gives the protein CASSLEGGLNQPQHF.